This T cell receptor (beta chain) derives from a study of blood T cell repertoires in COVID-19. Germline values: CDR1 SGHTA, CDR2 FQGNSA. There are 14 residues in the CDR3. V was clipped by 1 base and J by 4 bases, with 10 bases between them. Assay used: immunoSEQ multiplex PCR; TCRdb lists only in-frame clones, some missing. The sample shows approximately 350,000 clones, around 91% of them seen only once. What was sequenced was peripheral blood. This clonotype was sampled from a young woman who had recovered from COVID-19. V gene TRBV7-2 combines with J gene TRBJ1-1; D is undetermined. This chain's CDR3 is CASSLVEGITEAFF. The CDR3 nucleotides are TGTGCCAGCAGCTTAGTTGAGGGAATCACTGAAGCTTTCTTT.